These 17 T cell receptor beta chains came from one sample sequenced in a study of T cell repertoires in cytomegalovirus infection. These receptors' targets are unknown. Using its own MiXCR run on the reads, TCRdb lists one record per CDR3 protein. The table lists some 110,000 distinct CDR3 sequences, 10% of them singletons. The material sequenced was PBMCs, sequenced either directly or after in vitro stimulation (not recorded which). Receptors originate from a human donor in good health (CMV status not recorded). Some clones in this sample may be carry-over from other donors' samples.

V is TRBV6-8 and J is TRBJ1-2; D might be TRBD1 (6 bases). Trimming pared 0 bases from V and 7 bases from J, leaving 12 bases between. This CDR3 has 14 residues. Germline V gene sequence: CDR1 MNHGY, CDR2 SAAAGT. CDR3: CASSYSIPGVGYTF. CDR3 DNA: TGTGCCAGCAGTTACTCTATCCCAGGGGTTGGCTACACCTTC.

This clonotype was observed a few times. The CDR3 loop reads CASSEYSPVSHNEQFF. The CDR3 bases are TGTGCCAGCAGTGAATATTCTCCGGTTTCCCACAATGAGCAGTTCTTC. The V gene is TRBV25-1, the J gene TRBJ2-1, with D uncertain. The CDR3 has 16 amino acids. CDR1 MGHDK and CDR2 SYGVNS come from the germline V gene. Trimming shortened V by 0 bases and J by 5 bases, and 14 bases separated the two germline ends.

This chain joins TRBV5-5 and TRBJ2-1; 10 nucleotides line up with TRBD2. Germline CDR1 SGHKS, CDR2 YYEKEE (reference sequence). V shed 4 bases, J shed 4 bases, and the junction held 5 bases outside the gene matches. The CDR3 totals 15 residues. This chain's CDR3 is CASSLLAGDYNEQFF. For the CDR3, the DNA is TGTGCCAGCAGCCTTCTAGCGGGAGATTACAATGAGCAGTTCTTC.

The chain is built from TRBV29-1 and TRBJ1-2; D gene uncertain. Germline loops: CDR1 SQVTM, CDR2 ANQGSEA. This CDR3 is 10 amino acids long. The V and J ends lost 3 bases and 8 bases respectively, with 7 bases between them. The chain's CDR3 is CSVDSTGYTF. CDR3 coding DNA: TGCAGCGTTGACAGTACCGGCTACACCTTC.

This chain links TRBV4-3 with TRBJ2-1; no clear D. V lost 4 bases, J lost 0 bases, and 10 bases lay in between. The CDR3 is 15 amino acids. CDR1 is LGHNA and CDR2 is YSLEER in the germline V gene. The CDR3 DNA reads as TGCGCCAGCAGCCGTGTGGAGAGCTCCTACAATGAGCAGTTCTTC. Residues: CASSRVESSYNEQFF.

This clonotype was seen at least ten times. The CDR3 DNA reads as TGTGCCAGCAGCTTGGGACAGGGGACGACTTTCTTT. Its translation is CASSLGQGTTFF. The V and J genes are TRBV7-8 and TRBJ1-1; 10 bases fit TRBD1. The V gene's germline CDR1 is SGHVS and CDR2 FQNEAQ. V trimming: 3 bases; J trimming: 12 bases; junction bases outside the gene matches: 4. CDR3 length: 12 amino acids.

The CDR3 DNA sequence: TGTGCCAGCAGCTTGCTTTTGACCCTAGCGAATGAGCAGTTCTTC. Translation: CASSLLLTLANEQFF. The rearrangement links TRBV5-4 to TRBJ2-1; D is possibly TRBD2 (6 bases). Trimming shortened V by 1 base and J by 7 bases, and 15 bases separated the two germline ends. Germline values: CDR1 SGHNT, CDR2 YYREEE (reference sequence). This CDR3 has 15 residues. Together with reference TRBV5-4 and TRBJ2-1, the CDR3 gives the full variable domain: ETGVTQSPTHLIKTRGQQVTLRCSSQSGHNTVSWYQQALGQGPQFIFQYYREEENGRGNFPPRFSGLQFPNYSSELNVNALELDDSALYLCASSLLLTLANEQFFGPGTRLTVL.

The chain is built from TRBV27 and TRBJ1-2; D is possibly TRBD1 (5 bases). The germline V gene has CDR1 MNHEY and CDR2 SMNVEV (reference sequence). The CDR3 is made up of 14 amino acids. The V gene lost 5 bases and the J gene lost 1 base, with 11 bases spanning the gap. The CDR3 loop is CASSATGINYGYTF. The CDR3 DNA is TGTGCCAGCAGTGCAACAGGAATTAACTATGGCTACACCTTC.

This clonotype has ten or more counts. The chain recombines TRBV7-8 with TRBJ2-1; TRBD1 is a possible D gene (5 bases). V dropped 2 bases and J dropped 10 bases, with 12 bases sitting between them. The CDR3 is made up of 13 amino acids. CDR1 is SGHVS and CDR2 is FQNEAQ in the germline V gene. CDR3 amino acids: CASSLRSRTEQFF. The CDR3 bases are TGTGCCAGCAGCTTAAGATCGAGGACAGAGCAGTTCTTC. Drawing the rest from reference TRBV7-8 and TRBJ2-1, the complete variable domain is GAGVSQSPRYKVAKRGQDVALRCDPISGHVSLFWYQQALGQGPEFLTYFQNEAQLDKSGLPSDRFFAERPEGSVSTLKIQRTQQEDSAVYLCASSLRSRTEQFFGPGTRLTVL.

The chain uses TRBV9 and TRBJ1-4; TRBD1 matches at 9 bases. V gave up 2 bases and J gave up 4 bases; unmatched junction bases: 12. Germline V gene data show CDR1 as SGDLS and CDR2 as YYNGEE. The length of the CDR3 is 18 residues. CDR3 sequence (DNA): TGTGCCAGCAGCGTGGGACAGGGCACAACACGGGATAATGAAAAACTGTTTTTT. This codes for CASSVGQGTTRDNEKLFF.

This clonotype was seen more than once but under ten times. This rearrangement joins TRBV6-1 to TRBJ1-1; possible D gene TRBD1, 5 bases. Trimming took off 5 bases at V and 5 bases at J, with 24 bases between the two ends. The CDR3 runs to 17 residues. CDR1 is MNHNS and CDR2 is SASEGT in the germline V gene. CDR3 in amino acids: CASSFGRSGNGKTEAFF. In nucleotides, the CDR3 is TGTGCCAGCAGTTTTGGCCGCTCAGGGAACGGAAAGACTGAAGCTTTCTTT.

This clonotype was picked up many times. The chain employs TRBV12-3 or TRBV12-4 and TRBJ1-1, with unresolved D. V shed 7 bases and J shed 0 bases, with 18 bases lying between them. This CDR3 is 16 amino acids long. The CDR3 sequence: CASTTSAARVNTEAFF. The CDR3 DNA reads as TGTGCCAGCACTACTTCCGCTGCCAGAGTGAACACTGAAGCTTTCTTT.

At least ten counts were recorded for this clonotype. V and J are TRBV7-9 and TRBJ1-1; possibly TRBD1 for D (6 bases). CDR1 and CDR2 from the germline V gene are SEHNR and FQNEAQ (reference sequence). With 6 bases removed from V and 8 bases from J, the gap between germline ends came to 10 bases. This CDR3 region has 11 residues. The CDR3 loop is CASRGHLEAFF. The CDR3 nucleotides read TGTGCCAGCAGGGGACACCTAGAAGCTTTCTTT.

The chain recombines TRBV7-9 with TRBJ2-5, with 7 bases identical to TRBD1. The V gene end was trimmed by 5 bases and the J gene end by 2 bases; junction bases not matched to a gene: 14. CDR3 size: 17 residues. Germline lookup yields CDR1 SEHNR and CDR2 FQNEAQ (reference sequence). CDR3 residues: CASSAELYRDRQETQYF. CDR3 sequence (DNA): TGTGCCAGCAGCGCCGAACTCTACCGGGACAGACAAGAGACCCAGTACTTC.

This clonotype showed up many times. This chain connects TRBV30 to TRBJ2-3; 12 bases are shared with TRBD2. The V segment lost 5 bases and the J segment 5 bases; nucleotides outside the gene matches: 8. The CDR3 extends over 15 amino acids. Germline loops: CDR1 GTSNPN, CDR2 SVGIG (reference sequence). CDR3 sequence reads: CAWENGGLAGDTQYF. The CDR3 region has the DNA TGTGCCTGGGAGAACGGGGGACTAGCGGGAGATACGCAGTATTTT.

This clonotype has only a few counts. V gene TRBV20-1 combines with J gene TRBJ2-3, with TRBD2 identical over 9 bases. J was trimmed by 6 bases and V by 0 bases; bases with no gene match: 4. This CDR3 is 14 amino acids long. The germline V gene encodes CDR1 DFQATT and CDR2 SNEGSKA (reference sequence). The CDR3 nucleotides are TGCAGTGCTAGAGAAGCGGGAGGAACGGATACGCAGTATTTT. This gives the protein CSAREAGGTDTQYF.

This clonotype was recorded a few times. The genes are TRBV2 and TRBJ2-6; D unclear. Trimming removed 4 bases from V and 0 bases from J, with 7 bases in between. CDR1 and CDR2 from the germline V gene are SNHLY and FYNNEI. The CDR3 loop spans 15 amino acids. The CDR3 DNA reads TGTGCCAGCAGTGCGCGCCGCTCTGGGGCCAACGTCCTGACTTTC. Protein: CASSARRSGANVLTF.